A selection of T cell receptor beta chains follows, all from one sample in a study of response to subunit inactivated influenza vaccine. Each CDR3 protein gets one entry after TCRdb re-called the RT-PCR reads with MiXCR. This table holds 500,000 to 600,000 distinct CDR3 sequences, approximately 13% found once. The specimen comprised PBMCs from blood, sampled around seven weeks after vaccination. The receptor set was obtained from a man aged 50 to 60 who received an inactivated influenza vaccine. Each CDR3 is given with its conserved first and last residue. The order of the fields is CDR3 protein, CDR3 DNA, clone size, J gene, D gene, V gene. The D gene is left open where the match is weak. Not all rows give a size; the values are once, few, many and, for expanded clones, a class.

CASSEPGALKTRQETQYF TGTGCCAGCAGTGAACCAGGGGCGCTCAAAACACGCCAAGAGACCCAGTACTTC few TRBJ2-5 NA TRBV2
CASSETGNEQFF TGTGCCAGCAGCGAGACAGGTAATGAGCAGTTCTTC NA TRBJ2-1 NA TRBV2
CASSLQLLAGGSEQYF TGTGCCAGCAGTTTACAACTACTAGCGGGAGGGTCCGAGCAGTACTTC NA TRBJ2-7 TRBD2 TRBV28
CASSFIGGTNPGELFF TGTGCTAGCAGCTTTATTGGGGGGACGAACCCCGGGGAGCTGTTTTTT NA TRBJ2-2 NA TRBV7-7
CASSYLGTSGETQYF TGCGCCAGCAGTTACTTGGGGACTAGCGGGGAGACCCAGTACTTC NA TRBJ2-5 TRBD2 TRBV5-1
CASSLEGGGYYEQYF TGTGCCAGCAGCTTAGAGGGCGGGGGGTACTACGAGCAGTACTTC NA TRBJ2-7 TRBD2 TRBV11-2
CASSVQGVRTDTQYF TGTGCCAGCTCAGTCCAGGGGGTTCGCACAGATACGCAGTATTTT few TRBJ2-3 TRBD1 TRBV18
CASRRIGRAGQPQHF TGTGCCAGCCGAAGGATAGGGAGGGCGGGTCAGCCCCAGCATTTT few TRBJ1-5 NA TRBV28
CATRGYNEQFF TGCGCCACCAGGGGCTACAATGAGCAGTTCTTC many TRBJ2-1 NA TRBV4-1
CASSYPQDGEETQYF TGTGCCAGCAGTTACCCACAGGACGGGGAAGAGACCCAGTACTTC NA TRBJ2-5 NA TRBV6-5
CSADLQGGTETQYF TGCAGTGCCGACCTGCAGGGCGGGACGGAGACCCAGTACTTC NA TRBJ2-5 NA TRBV20-1
CASSYRGGDYGYTF TGTGCCAGCAGCTACCGGGGAGGAGACTATGGCTACACCTTC NA TRBJ1-2 NA TRBV7-3
CAWRRDRYEQYF TGTGCCTGGAGAAGGGATCGCTACGAGCAGTACTTC NA TRBJ2-7 NA TRBV30
CASTSGMGSNEKLFF TGCGCCAGCACCTCCGGGATGGGAAGCAATGAAAAACTGTTTTTT NA TRBJ1-4 NA TRBV4-1
CASSIGQGSHEQYF TGTGCCAGTAGTATAGGACAGGGGAGTCACGAGCAGTACTTC NA TRBJ2-7 TRBD1 TRBV19
CASSLSGLAGEVQYF TGTGCCAGCAGCTTGTCGGGACTAGCGGGAGAGGTGCAGTACTTC NA TRBJ2-7 TRBD2 TRBV7-2
CAISESLATGGDEQYF TGTGCCATCAGTGAGTCTTTGGCCACAGGGGGCGACGAGCAGTACTTC many TRBJ2-7 TRBD1 TRBV10-3
CAIRGHRQGQAGELFF TGTGCCATCAGAGGCCACCGCCAGGGGCAGGCTGGGGAGCTGTTTTTT few TRBJ2-2 NA TRBV10-3
CASSTGGPYGYTF TGTGCCAGCAGTACAGGGGGTCCCTATGGCTACACCTTC few TRBJ1-2 TRBD1 TRBV12-3/TRBV12-4
CASSLASFSGSNEQFF TGTGCCAGCAGCTTAGCGTCATTTAGCGGGAGCAATGAGCAGTTCTTC NA TRBJ2-1 TRBD2 TRBV7-6
CASSSSGTVGGIQYF TGTGCCAGCAGTTCCTCCGGGACAGTGGGAGGCATTCAGTACTTC NA TRBJ2-4 NA TRBV6-5
CASSKHPGTGRPEAFF TGCGCCAGCAGCAAACATCCCGGGACAGGGAGGCCTGAAGCTTTCTTT NA TRBJ1-1 TRBD1 TRBV5-1
CARGMRTGRTDTQYF TGTGCCAGGGGAATGCGAACGGGACGCACAGATACGCAGTATTTT NA TRBJ2-3 NA TRBV5-3
CASLRGGTQYF TGTGCCAGCCTCCGGGGGGGTACGCAGTATTTT few TRBJ2-3 TRBD2 TRBV28
CSASPSGGYGYTF TGCAGTGCTAGCCCGTCCGGCGGCTATGGCTACACCTTC few TRBJ1-2 NA TRBV20-1
CASSSGTGTSTDTQYF TGTGCCAGCAGTTCCGGGACAGGGACGAGCACAGATACGCAGTATTTT NA TRBJ2-3 TRBD1 TRBV9
CASSRSRNEQFF TGTGCCAGCAGCCGATCTCGCAATGAGCAGTTCTTC NA TRBJ2-1 NA TRBV7-9
CAISERLAGVGEQFF TGTGCCATCAGTGAGAGGCTAGCGGGAGTGGGTGAGCAGTTCTTC NA TRBJ2-1 TRBD2 TRBV10-3
CSAPRRDRDLGGYTF TGCAGTGCCCCTCGCCGGGACAGGGATCTGGGTGGCTACACCTTC many TRBJ1-2 TRBD1 TRBV20-1
CASSMGRMNTEAFF TGTGCCAGCAGTATGGGACGGATGAACACTGAAGCTTTCTTT NA TRBJ1-1 NA TRBV12-3/TRBV12-4
CASSLAISYEQYF TGTGCCAGCAGTTTAGCGATTTCCTACGAGCAGTACTTC NA TRBJ2-7 NA TRBV12-3/TRBV12-4
CASTKQRGAGELFF TGCGCCAGCACCAAACAGAGGGGGGCCGGGGAGCTGTTTTTT few TRBJ2-2 NA TRBV4-3
CASSEAGGSYNEQFF TGCGCCAGCAGCGAAGCGGGGGGCTCCTACAATGAGCAGTTCTTC few TRBJ2-1 TRBD2 TRBV10-2
CASSPPSGLAKNTQYF TGTGCCAGCAGCCCCCCCTCTGGGTTAGCCAAAAACACTCAGTACTTC NA TRBJ2-4 NA TRBV9
CSASSGRNIQYF TGCAGTGCTAGCTCCGGACGAAACATTCAGTACTTC many TRBJ2-4 NA TRBV20-1
CASSWGVDNEQFF TGCGCCAGCAGCTGGGGGGTTGACAATGAGCAGTTCTTC NA TRBJ2-1 NA TRBV5-1
CASSEHMNTEAFF TGTGCCAGCTCAGAGCACATGAACACTGAAGCTTTCTTT few TRBJ1-1 NA TRBV18
CASSLTSYAGTDTQYF TGTGCCAGCAGCTTAACCTCTTACGCAGGCACAGATACGCAGTATTTT many TRBJ2-3 NA TRBV7-2
CASSFTRLAGVDTQYF TGTGCCAGCAGTTTTACCCGGCTAGCGGGGGTAGATACGCAGTATTTT few TRBJ2-3 TRBD2 TRBV12-3/TRBV12-4
CASSLVGSYEQYF TGTGCCAGCAGCTTAGTGGGCTCCTACGAGCAGTACTTC many TRBJ2-7 NA TRBV12-3/TRBV12-4
CASSSLNSPLHF TGTGCCAGCAGCTCCTTAAATTCACCCCTCCACTTT few TRBJ1-6 NA TRBV7-2
CASSRREGALETQYF TGTGCCAGCAGTCGACGGGAGGGGGCTTTGGAGACCCAGTACTTC NA TRBJ2-5 NA TRBV4-2
CATGAGGTDTQYF TGTGCTACGGGGGCGGGAGGCACAGATACGCAGTATTTT NA TRBJ2-3 NA TRBV24-1
CASSQSGRAFEQFF TGTGCCAGCAGCCAGAGCGGGAGGGCCTTTGAGCAGTTCTTC NA TRBJ2-1 TRBD2 TRBV5-4
CASQSPAGHTEAFF TGTGCCAGCCAAAGCCCCGCAGGGCACACTGAAGCTTTCTTT NA TRBJ1-1 NA TRBV12-3/TRBV12-4
CASSYPSGAYNEQFF TGTGCCAGCAGCTACCCTAGCGGCGCCTACAATGAGCAGTTCTTC few TRBJ2-1 TRBD2 TRBV5-4
CASSSLVGTSYNEQFF TGTGCCAGCAGTTCCCTCGTGGGGACTTCCTACAATGAGCAGTTCTTC few TRBJ2-1 NA TRBV7-8
CAISEFSGTGVYGYTF TGTGCCATCAGTGAGTTCTCAGGGACAGGGGTCTATGGCTACACCTTC NA TRBJ1-2 TRBD1 TRBV10-3
CASNGQMNTEAFF TGTGCCAGTAACGGACAGATGAACACTGAAGCTTTCTTT few TRBJ1-1 NA TRBV5-5